This T cell receptor beta chain was sequenced in a study of shared clonotypes between healthy human individuals. The sorted-subset replicate PCRs were given about 210 ng DNA, which is approximately 30,000 T cell genomes. The data were produced by immunoSEQ multiplex PCR, yet TCRdb's version contains in-frame clones alone and is incomplete. The table includes roughly 1,600,000 clones, 98% to 99% detected once. General observations from the study: Only blood was sampled, and tissue TCR repertoires likely differ from blood ones. Although depth was large, rarefaction showed that sequencing of the sorted subsets was incomplete.

With respect to this clone: Its antigen is currently unknown.

The V gene end was trimmed by 1 base and the J gene end by 6 bases; junction bases not matched to a gene: 10. CDR1 SGHVS and CDR2 FNYEAQ come from the germline V gene. There are 18 residues in the CDR3. The specimen was naive CD4+ T cells sorted from blood. The subset was: CD45RA+ positively selected. This chain links TRBV7-6 with TRBJ1-5; 12 nucleotides match TRBD1. This receptor was identified in a young man in good health. DNA of the CDR3: TGTGCCAGCAGCTTAGTTGCGGCGGGGACAGGGGGCTTTCAGCCCCAGCATTTT. Its translation is CASSLVAAGTGGFQPQHF.